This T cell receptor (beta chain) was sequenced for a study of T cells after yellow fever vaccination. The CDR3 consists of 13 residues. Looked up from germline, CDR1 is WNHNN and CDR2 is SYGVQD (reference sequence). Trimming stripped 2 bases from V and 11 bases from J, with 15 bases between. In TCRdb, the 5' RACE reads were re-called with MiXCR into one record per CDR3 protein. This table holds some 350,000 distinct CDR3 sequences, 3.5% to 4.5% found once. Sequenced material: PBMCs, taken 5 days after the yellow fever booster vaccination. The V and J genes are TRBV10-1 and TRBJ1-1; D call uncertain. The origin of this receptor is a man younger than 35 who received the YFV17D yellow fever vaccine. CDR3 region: CASSEGPGLRAFF. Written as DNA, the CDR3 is TGCGCCAGCAGTGAGGGGCCCGGGCTTCGGGCTTTCTTT.